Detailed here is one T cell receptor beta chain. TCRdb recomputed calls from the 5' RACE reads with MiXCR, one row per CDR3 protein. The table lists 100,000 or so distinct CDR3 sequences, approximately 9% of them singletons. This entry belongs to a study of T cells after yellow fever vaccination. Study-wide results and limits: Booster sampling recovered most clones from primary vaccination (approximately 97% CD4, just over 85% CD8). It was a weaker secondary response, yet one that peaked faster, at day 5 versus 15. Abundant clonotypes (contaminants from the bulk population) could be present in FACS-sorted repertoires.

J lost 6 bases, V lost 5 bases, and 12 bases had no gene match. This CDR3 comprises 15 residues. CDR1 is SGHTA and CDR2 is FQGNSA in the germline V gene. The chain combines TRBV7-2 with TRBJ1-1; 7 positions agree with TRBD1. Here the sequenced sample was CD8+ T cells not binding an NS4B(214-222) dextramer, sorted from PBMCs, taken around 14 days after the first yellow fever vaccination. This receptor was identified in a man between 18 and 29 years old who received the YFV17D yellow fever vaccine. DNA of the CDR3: TGTGCCAGCAGCATCCTAGGAGGGGGCGCCGCTGAAGCTTTCTTT. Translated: CASSILGGGAAEAFF.